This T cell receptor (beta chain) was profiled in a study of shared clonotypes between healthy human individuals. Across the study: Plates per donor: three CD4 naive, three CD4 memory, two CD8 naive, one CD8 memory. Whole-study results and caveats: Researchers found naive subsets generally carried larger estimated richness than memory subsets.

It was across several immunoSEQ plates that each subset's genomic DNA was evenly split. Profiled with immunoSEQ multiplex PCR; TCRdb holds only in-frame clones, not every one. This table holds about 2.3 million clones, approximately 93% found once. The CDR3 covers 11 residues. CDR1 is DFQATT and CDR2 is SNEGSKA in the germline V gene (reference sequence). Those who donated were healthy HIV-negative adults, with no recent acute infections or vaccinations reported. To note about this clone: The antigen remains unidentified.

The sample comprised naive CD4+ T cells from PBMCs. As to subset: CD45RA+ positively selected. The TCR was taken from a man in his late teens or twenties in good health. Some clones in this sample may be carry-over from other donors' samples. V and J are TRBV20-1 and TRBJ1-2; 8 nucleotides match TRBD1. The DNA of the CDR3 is TGCAGCTTCAGGGGGCGCTATGGCTACACCTTC. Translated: CSFRGRYGYTF.